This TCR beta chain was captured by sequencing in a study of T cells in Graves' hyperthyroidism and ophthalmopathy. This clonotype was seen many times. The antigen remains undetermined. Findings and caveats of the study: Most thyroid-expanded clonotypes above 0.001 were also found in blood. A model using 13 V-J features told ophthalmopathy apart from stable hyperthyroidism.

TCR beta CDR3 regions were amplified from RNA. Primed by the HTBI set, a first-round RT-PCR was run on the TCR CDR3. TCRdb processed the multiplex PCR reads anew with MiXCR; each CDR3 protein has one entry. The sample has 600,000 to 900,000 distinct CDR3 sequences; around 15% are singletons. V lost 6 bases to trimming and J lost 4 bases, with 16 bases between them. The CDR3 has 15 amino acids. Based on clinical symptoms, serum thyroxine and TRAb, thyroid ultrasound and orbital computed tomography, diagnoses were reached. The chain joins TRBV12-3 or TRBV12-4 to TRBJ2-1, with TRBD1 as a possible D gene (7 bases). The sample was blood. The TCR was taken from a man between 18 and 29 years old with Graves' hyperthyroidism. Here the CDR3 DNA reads TGTGCCAGCAGCCGGCAGGGGGGCGTGTACAATGAGCAGTTCTTC. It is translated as CASSRQGGVYNEQFF.